This T cell receptor beta chain was identified in a study of blood T cells in healthy people across ages. Study information: Using template switching, researchers captured about one barcoded beta molecule for each two T cells.

PCR was performed a second time for about 6 to 12 cycles using a sample-barcoded 5' primer and a J-beta primer mix. Using its own MiXCR run on the 5' RACE reads, TCRdb lists one record per CDR3 protein. Of fewer than 800,000 distinct CDR3 sequences listed, 20% to 25% are singletons. This clonotype was picked up a small number of times. This sample was also put to use in a study of T cells of mothers and their children. In that study: No clones detected were persistent microchimeric T cell clones.

Sequencing was done on a sample of blood. This TCR came from a boy aged 10-17 years in good health.

The CDR3 here is CASSQTGTGGTDTQYF. The CDR3 region has the DNA TGCGCCAGCAGCCAGACCGGGACAGGGGGCACAGATACGCAGTATTTT. V gene TRBV4-1 combines with J gene TRBJ2-3; TRBD1 matches at 10 bases. The CDR3 has 16 amino acids. CDR1 is MGHRA, CDR2 YSYEKL, per germline. The V segment lost 3 bases and the J segment 1 base; nucleotides outside the gene matches: 4.